The 27 T cell receptor beta chains given below trace back to one sample, sequenced in a study of T-cell memory formation after mild COVID-19. TCRdb reprocessed the 5' RACE reads via MiXCR and lists one record per CDR3 protein. The top ten clones hold 12% of a sample with 550,000 to 700,000 distinct CDR3 sequences, over 15% of them seen once. The specimen sequenced was PBMCs or a T cell subset sorted from them (not recorded which). Receptors originate from an adult woman who had mild COVID-19 (a few samples of this study predate the infection). Cell type and time point are not known.

The gene calls are TRBV29-1 and TRBJ1-1; D gene uncertain. V was shortened by 1 base and J by 1 base, with 7 bases between the two germline ends. Germline lookup yields CDR1 SQVTM and CDR2 ANQGSEA. CDR3 length: 13 residues. CDR3 loop: CSVEGRPNTEAFF. Written as DNA, the CDR3 is TGCAGCGTTGAAGGCAGGCCGAACACTGAAGCTTTCTTT. The variable domain in full, with the rest retrieved from reference TRBV29-1 and TRBJ1-1, is SAVISQKPSRDICQRGTSLTIQCQVDSQVTMMFWYRQQPGQSLTLIATANQGSEATYESGFVIDKFPISRPNLTFSTLTVSNMSPEDSSIYLCSVEGRPNTEAFFGQGTRLTVV.

The V and J genes are TRBV7-2 and TRBJ2-5, with TRBD1 matching over 8 bases. Germline CDR1 reads SGHTA; CDR2 reads FQGNSA. J was trimmed by 4 bases and V by 4 bases; bases with no gene match: 11. The CDR3 runs 16 residues. In DNA, the CDR3 is TGTGCCAGCAGCTCCCGTAGGACAGGGTTTCGAGAGACCCAGTACTTC. It encodes CASSSRRTGFRETQYF.

The chain couples TRBV12-3 or TRBV12-4 to TRBJ2-3; D is ambiguous. V dropped 3 bases and J dropped 0 bases, with 10 bases sitting between them. The CDR3 is made up of 15 amino acids. Here the CDR3 reads CASSFGFASTDTQYF. The DNA of the CDR3 is TGTGCCAGCAGTTTCGGCTTTGCTAGCACAGATACGCAGTATTTT.

The chain employs TRBV15 and TRBJ2-1, with D perhaps given as TRBD1 or TRBD2 (5 bases each). V was pared by 5 bases and J by 4 bases, with 12 bases between. The CDR3 runs to 14 residues. Germline V gene data show CDR1 as LNHNV and CDR2 as YYDKDF (reference sequence). DNA for the CDR3: TGTGCCACCAGCTACCGGGACGTGTACAATGAGCAGTTCTTC. This gives the protein CATSYRDVYNEQFF. Combining the CDR3 with reference TRBV15 and TRBJ2-1 gives the whole variable domain DAMVIQNPRYQVTQFGKPVTLSCSQTLNHNVMYWYQQKSSQAPKLLFHYYDKDFNNEADTPDNFQSRRPNTSFCFLDIRSPGLGDTAMYLCATSYRDVYNEQFFGPGTRLTVL.

This clonotype was picked up a small number of times. The chain combines TRBV9 with TRBJ2-2; 7 bases agree with TRBD2. Per the germline V gene, CDR1 is SGDLS and CDR2 is YYNGEE. The CDR3 is made up of 15 amino acids. Trimming cost V 4 bases and J 5 bases; bases outside gene matches: 8. The CDR3 bases are TGTGCCAGCAGCCCGGAGACTAGCTTGACCGGGGAGCTGTTTTTT. Its translation: CASSPETSLTGELFF.

This clonotype was detected only a few times. This chain joins TRBV12-3 or TRBV12-4 and TRBJ1-3; D not resolved. Trimming pared 4 bases from V and 3 bases from J, leaving 4 bases between. CDR3 size: 12 residues. The CDR3 is CASSYSGNTIYF. CDR3 DNA: TGTGCCAGCAGTTACAGTGGAAACACCATATATTTT.

This clonotype was seen more than once but under ten times. The CDR3 DNA reads as TGTGCCAGCTCACCGGTAGGGCTCACTGAAGCTTTCTTT. It yields the protein CASSPVGLTEAFF. The V and J genes are TRBV18 and TRBJ1-1; no definite D call. Trimming left V 3 bases short and J 4 bases short, with 9 bases between. The germline V gene encodes CDR1 KGHSH and CDR2 LQKENI. There are 13 residues in the CDR3.

The chain links TRBV7-9 to TRBJ2-3; no clear D gene. This CDR3 has 15 amino acids. From germline, CDR1 is SEHNR and CDR2 FQNEAQ (reference sequence). V dropped 1 base and J dropped 2 bases, with 10 bases sitting between them. CDR3 in DNA: TGTGCCAGCAGCTTAGTCACGTTTACCACAGATACGCAGTATTTT. Its translation: CASSLVTFTTDTQYF.

The chain uses TRBV24-1 and TRBJ2-2; TRBD2 agrees at 11 bases. With V trimmed by 6 bases and J by 2 bases, 7 bases remained unmatched. Germline V gene lookup returns CDR1 KGHDR and CDR2 SFDVKD. The CDR3 is 17 amino acids. CDR3 sequence reads: CATSTMGLADNTGELFF. The CDR3 DNA reads as TGTGCCACCAGTACTATGGGACTAGCGGATAACACCGGGGAGCTGTTTTTT.

This clonotype was seen only a few times. CDR3 sequence reads: CASSPRLGRAEQFF. The DNA for the CDR3 is TGTGCCAGCAGCCCCCGGTTGGGGAGGGCGGAGCAGTTCTTC. The chain has TRBV7-2 and TRBJ2-1; 7 bases agree with TRBD2. This CDR3 is 14 amino acids long. V was clipped by 5 bases and J by 10 bases; unmatched bases: 11. Looked up from germline, CDR1 is SGHTA and CDR2 is FQGNSA. The full variable domain, completed using reference TRBV7-2 and TRBJ2-1, is GAGVSQSPSNKVTEKGKDVELRCDPISGHTALYWYRQSLGQGLEFLIYFQGNSAPDKSGLPSDRFSAERTGGSVSTLTIQRTQQEDSAVYLCASSPRLGRAEQFFGPGTRLTVL.

The rearrangement joins TRBV27 to TRBJ2-1, with D possibly being TRBD1 or TRBD2 (6 bases each). The germline V and J ends were trimmed by 3 bases and 3 bases, with 24 bases remaining between them. Germline CDR1 is MNHEY and CDR2 is SMNVEV (reference sequence). This CDR3 has 19 amino acids. The CDR3 is CASSFRPGIGGGNYNEQFF. For the CDR3, the DNA is TGTGCCAGCAGTTTCAGGCCCGGTATAGGAGGGGGAAACTACAATGAGCAGTTCTTC.

This sequence joins TRBV11-3 and TRBJ2-5, with D tentatively TRBD1 (5 bases). Trimming removed 5 bases from V and 3 bases from J, with 13 bases in between. The CDR3 runs 14 residues. Germline lookup yields CDR1 SGHNT and CDR2 YENEEA. The CDR3 is CASSLPDRKETQYF. In nucleotides, the CDR3 is TGTGCCAGCAGCCTTCCTGACAGAAAAGAGACCCAGTACTTC.

Only a few counts were recorded for this clonotype. The chain combines TRBV7-8 with TRBJ1-2; D is ambiguous. V shed 0 bases and J shed 4 bases, with 9 bases lying between them. The CDR3 sequence is 14 residues long. Germline V gene data show CDR1 as SGHVS and CDR2 as FQNEAQ. The CDR3, as DNA: TGTGCCAGCAGCTTAGCGACGGGTAGCTATGGCTACACCTTC. It translates to CASSLATGSYGYTF.

This clonotype was seen more than once but under ten times. The V call is TRBV12-3 or TRBV12-4, the J call TRBJ2-3; D is undetermined. V was cut by 7 bases and J by 1 base, with 12 bases left in between. There are 14 residues in the CDR3. Here the CDR3 reads CASTRAARTDTQYF. The CDR3 DNA follows: TGTGCCAGCACCCGAGCCGCTCGCACAGATACGCAGTATTTT.

The chain recombines TRBV7-2 with TRBJ1-5; the D is unclear. From germline, CDR1 is SGHTA and CDR2 FQGNSA. CDR3 length equals 14 residues. V dropped 4 bases and J dropped 7 bases, with 14 bases sitting between them. CDR3 loop: CASSSHAGYQPQHF. The CDR3, as DNA: TGTGCCAGCAGCTCCCACGCGGGGTACCAGCCCCAGCATTTT.

There are many counts of this clonotype. This rearrangement joins TRBV7-8 to TRBJ2-3; maybe TRBD1 (6 bases). The V and J ends lost 4 bases and 4 bases respectively, with 21 bases between them. The germline V gene has CDR1 SGHVS and CDR2 FQNEAQ. The CDR3 runs to 17 residues. As DNA, the CDR3 is TGTGCCAGCAGCTCCCCCCGGTCAGGGGATGGCGCAGATACGCAGTATTTT. Its protein is CASSSPRSGDGADTQYF.

This clonotype was detected ten times or more. This rearrangement joins TRBV29-1 to TRBJ2-1, with TRBD2 matching over 14 bases. This CDR3 is built from 18 residues. With 1 base clipped from V and 3 bases from J, the junction kept 8 bases outside the gene matches. Germline-derived CDR1 and CDR2 are SQVTM and ANQGSEA. CDR3 DNA: TGCAGCGTTGAAGGCTGGACTAGCGGGGGGCCGGACTACAATGAGCAGTTCTTC. As protein: CSVEGWTSGGPDYNEQFF.

This sequence joins TRBV14 and TRBJ2-1, with TRBD2 matching over 12 bases. CDR1 is SGHDN, CDR2 FVKESK, per germline. The CDR3 covers 16 residues. The V and J ends lost 4 bases and 7 bases, in that order; junction bases with no gene match: 8. CDR3 loop: CASSRLTSGRRNEQFF. CDR3 DNA: TGTGCCAGCAGCCGCCTCACTAGCGGGAGGCGGAATGAGCAGTTCTTC.

The CDR3 loop is CASSLQGSGGSAAEQFF. In nucleotides, the CDR3 is TGCGCCAGCAGCTTGCAGGGTAGCGGGGGGTCGGCGGCTGAGCAGTTCTTC. The genes are TRBV5-1 and TRBJ2-1; 10 bases are shared with TRBD2. From germline, CDR1 is SGHRS and CDR2 YFSETQ. The CDR3 is 17 amino acids. The V segment lost 1 base and the J segment 9 bases; nucleotides outside the gene matches: 13.

In its sample, this clonotype was seen a few times. The gene calls are TRBV7-8 and TRBJ1-1; 9 bases match TRBD1. This CDR3 region has 14 residues. Unmatched junction bases numbered 2, after V lost 1 base and J lost 5 bases. Germline loops: CDR1 SGHVS, CDR2 FQNEAQ. CDR3 region: CASSLETGGTEAFF. For the CDR3, the DNA is TGTGCCAGCAGCTTAGAGACAGGGGGTACTGAAGCTTTCTTT.

V and J are TRBV2 and TRBJ2-7; 9 nucleotides match TRBD2. Germline CDR1 and CDR2: SNHLY and FYNNEI. This CDR3 has 15 residues. V dropped 8 bases and J dropped 4; count of bases not matched to a gene: 12. DNA of the CDR3: TGTGCCAGCTACGACGGAGCGGGGGGTATGTACGAGCAGTACTTC. It yields the protein CASYDGAGGMYEQYF.

The chain couples TRBV12-3 or TRBV12-4 to TRBJ2-7, with TRBD1 matching 7 bases. The CDR3 extends over 14 amino acids. V shed 7 bases, J shed 3 bases, and the junction held 9 bases outside the gene matches. This chain's CDR3 is CASTLTGQNYEQYF. The DNA for the CDR3 is TGTGCCAGCACCCTTACGGGACAGAACTACGAGCAGTACTTC.

In its sample, this clonotype was seen a few times. This chain uses TRBV15 with TRBJ2-7; D uncertain. This CDR3 comprises 14 residues. CDR1 and CDR2 from the germline V gene are LNHNV and YYDKDF (reference sequence). The V end was cut by 0 bases, the J end by 3 bases, with 9 bases between. CDR3 DNA sequence: TGTGCCACCAGCAGAGAGACAACCGGCTACGAGCAGTACTTC. Protein product: CATSRETTGYEQYF.

In its sample, this clonotype was seen a few times. The rearrangement links TRBV29-1 to TRBJ1-1; D unresolved. The V and J ends lost 3 bases and 6 bases respectively, with 11 bases between them. CDR3 size: 12 residues. From germline, CDR1 is SQVTM and CDR2 ANQGSEA. CDR3 nucleotides: TGCAGCGTTGACCCGGGTAGAGCTGAAGCTTTCTTT. Its translation: CSVDPGRAEAFF.

This chain connects TRBV24-1 to TRBJ1-5; possible D gene TRBD1, 5 bases. V gave up 2 bases and J gave up 3 bases, with 10 bases separating them. CDR3 length: 15 residues. Germline CDR1 reads KGHDR; CDR2 reads SFDVKD. The CDR3 sequence is CATSDSRDVNQPQHF. Written as DNA, the CDR3 is TGTGCCACCAGTGATTCCAGGGACGTCAATCAGCCCCAGCATTTT.

This clonotype was counted only a few times. The chain uses TRBV12-3 or TRBV12-4 and TRBJ2-1; 10 bases are a match to TRBD2. This CDR3 is 15 amino acids long. V was pared by 8 bases and J by 5 bases, with 9 bases of the junction left unmatched. The CDR3 reads CASRPLAGVNNEQFF. The CDR3 DNA follows: TGTGCCAGCCGGCCGCTAGCGGGAGTTAACAATGAGCAGTTCTTC.

The chain joins TRBV6-5 to TRBJ1-2, with D perhaps TRBD1 (5 bases). The germline V gene has CDR1 MNHEY and CDR2 SVGAGI. This CDR3 is built from 14 residues. The V and J ends lost 4 bases and 5 bases respectively, with 14 bases between them. The CDR3 spells CASSFNGAGYGYTF. CDR3 sequence (DNA): TGTGCCAGCAGTTTTAACGGGGCCGGGTATGGCTACACCTTC.